This T cell receptor (beta chain) came from a study of blood T cell repertoires in COVID-19 (TCRdb year 2020). Concerning the study at large: Samples covering the acute and convalescent phases of COVID-19 were provided by collaborators in the United States, Italy and Spain. The repertoires were released in a freely available public database meant as a resource for research on the immune response to SARS-CoV-2. The material from the prospective study consisted of cDNA or gDNA derived from T cells, B-cell-depleted T cells, or PBMCs. The samples were drawn from two sources: the first 160 participants of the ongoing ImmuneRACE study, and 1,254 subjects contributed by 6 global collaborators. Deeply sampled blood TCRbeta repertoires from subjects exposed to, actively infected with, or recovered from COVID-19 were included in the dataset. A de-identified subject ID, COVID-19 status, age in years and sex were almost always included in the sample metadata. Where available, HLA class I and class II types were obtained from metadata supplied by the sample provider rather than from assay-based typing. Study-wide findings and limitations: The amount of clinical and demographic metadata varied by source and participant and was provided uncurated.

V lost 3 bases and J lost 1 base; the stretch between them is 6 bases long. The CDR3, cysteine through phenylalanine, is 13 amino acids long. Here the CDR3 DNA is all that survives: 39 bases in frame from base 1. CDR1 and CDR2 were assigned from the germline V gene as SGHTA and FQGTGA. TCRbeta CDR3 regions were amplified from genomic DNA by means of the immunoSEQ Assay, a bias-controlled multiplex PCR. Under the source paper's analysis protocol: Nucleated cell counts per sample were estimated from amplification of reference gene primers within the assay. Sequence reads were collapsed and filtered to measure the absolute abundance of every unique TCRbeta CDR3 rearrangement. For each sample, productive Simpson clonality was calculated by taking the square root of Simpson's diversity index across productive rearrangements. As stored in TCRdb, this immuneACCESS dataset retains in-frame rearrangements with V and J assigned. A fraction of the clones does not appear; measured against another copy, unresolved V genes explain less than half of the discrepancy, and the remainder lacks a known reason. V and J calls and clone size come straight from that table; D and trimming were deduced from the DNA. The sample contains some 530,000 clones, approximately 83% of them found a single time. Clones ranked in the top ten supply approximately 3.4% of the sample.

The collaborating institutions used their own protocols to collect whole blood in K2EDTA tubes. Collaborator samples were shipped for TCRbeta analysis as frozen whole blood, isolated PBMCs, or DNA extracted from either sample type. On this clone: The antigen this receptor binds is unknown. Qualities for individual bases were not recorded, and no much larger clone is one base off.

The receptor chain draws on TRBV7-3 and TRBJ1-1, with no confidently assigned D gene. This receptor was taken from a human donor in a cohort sampled during active COVID-19. Sequencing was done on a sample of peripheral blood. The CDR3 amino acid sequence is: CASSLEANTEAFF. The DNA is as follows: TGTGCCAGCAGCTTGGAGGCGAACACTGAAGCTTTCTTT.